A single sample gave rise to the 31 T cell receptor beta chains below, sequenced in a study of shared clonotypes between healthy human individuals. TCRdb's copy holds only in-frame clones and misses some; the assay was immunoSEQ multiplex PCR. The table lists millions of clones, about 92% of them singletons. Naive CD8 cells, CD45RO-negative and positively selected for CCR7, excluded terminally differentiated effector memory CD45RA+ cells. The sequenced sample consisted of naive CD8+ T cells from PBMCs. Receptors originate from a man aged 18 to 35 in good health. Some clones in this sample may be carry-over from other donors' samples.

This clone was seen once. CDR3 in amino acids: CATRVWGEVGNEQFF. The CDR3 bases are TGTGCCACCCGGGTATGGGGAGAAGTCGGGAATGAGCAGTTCTTC. This chain connects TRBV28 to TRBJ2-1, with D perhaps matching TRBD2 (5 bases). Germline V gene data show CDR1 as MDHEN and CDR2 as SYDVKM. V shed 10 bases and J shed 7 bases, with 23 bases lying between them. CDR3 size: 15 residues.

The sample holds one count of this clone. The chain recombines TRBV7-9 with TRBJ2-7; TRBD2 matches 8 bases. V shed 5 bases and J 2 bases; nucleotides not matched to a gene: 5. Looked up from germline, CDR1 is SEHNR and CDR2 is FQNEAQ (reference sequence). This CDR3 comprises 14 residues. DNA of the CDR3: TGTGCCAGCAGCCCCACGGGGGGGACCTACGAGCAGTACTTC. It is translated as CASSPTGGTYEQYF.

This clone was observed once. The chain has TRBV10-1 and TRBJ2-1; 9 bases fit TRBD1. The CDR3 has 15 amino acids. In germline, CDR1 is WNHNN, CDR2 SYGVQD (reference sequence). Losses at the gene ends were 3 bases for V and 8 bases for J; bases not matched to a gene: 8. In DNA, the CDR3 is TGCGCCAGCAGTGAATTCGGGACAGGGAATGATGAGCAGTTCTTC. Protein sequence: CASSEFGTGNDEQFF.

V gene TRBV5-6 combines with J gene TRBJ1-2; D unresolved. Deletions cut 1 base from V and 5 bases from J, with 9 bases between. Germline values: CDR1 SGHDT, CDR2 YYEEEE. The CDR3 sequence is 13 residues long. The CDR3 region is CASSLTGIYGYTF. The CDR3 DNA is TGTGCCAGCAGCTTGACGGGCATTTATGGCTACACCTTC.

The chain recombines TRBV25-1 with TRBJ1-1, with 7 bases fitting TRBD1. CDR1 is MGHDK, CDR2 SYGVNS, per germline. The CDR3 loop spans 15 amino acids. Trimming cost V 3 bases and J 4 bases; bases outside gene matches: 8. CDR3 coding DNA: TGTGCCAGCAGTGATCCGACAGGGAAGAGCACTGAAGCTTTCTTT. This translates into CASSDPTGKSTEAFF.

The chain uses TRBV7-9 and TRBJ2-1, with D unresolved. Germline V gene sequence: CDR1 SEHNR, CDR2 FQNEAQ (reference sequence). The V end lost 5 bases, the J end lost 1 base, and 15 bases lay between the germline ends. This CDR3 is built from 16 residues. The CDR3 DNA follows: TGTGCCAGCAGCCATCTGGAGTCCTCTTCCTACAATGAGCAGTTCTTC. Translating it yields CASSHLESSSYNEQFF.

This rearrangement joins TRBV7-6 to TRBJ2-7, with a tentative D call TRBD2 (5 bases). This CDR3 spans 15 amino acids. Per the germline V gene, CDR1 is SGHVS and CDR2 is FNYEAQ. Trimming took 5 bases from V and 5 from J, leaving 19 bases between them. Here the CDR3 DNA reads TGTGCCAGCAGCCCGTATACTAGAAGTTACGACGAGCAGTACTTC. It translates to CASSPYTRSYDEQYF.

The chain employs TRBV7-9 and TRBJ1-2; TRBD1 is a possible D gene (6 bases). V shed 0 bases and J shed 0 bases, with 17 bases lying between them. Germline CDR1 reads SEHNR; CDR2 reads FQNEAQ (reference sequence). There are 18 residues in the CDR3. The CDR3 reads CASSLAPDSLLANYGYTF. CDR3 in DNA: TGTGCCAGCAGCTTAGCGCCGGACAGCCTCTTAGCTAACTATGGCTACACCTTC.

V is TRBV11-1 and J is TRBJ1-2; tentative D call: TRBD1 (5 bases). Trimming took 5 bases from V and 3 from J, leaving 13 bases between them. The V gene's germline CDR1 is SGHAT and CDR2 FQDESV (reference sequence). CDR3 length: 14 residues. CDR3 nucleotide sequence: TGTGCCAGCAGCCCCGTCGGGACCTACTATGGCTACACCTTC. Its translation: CASSPVGTYYGYTF.

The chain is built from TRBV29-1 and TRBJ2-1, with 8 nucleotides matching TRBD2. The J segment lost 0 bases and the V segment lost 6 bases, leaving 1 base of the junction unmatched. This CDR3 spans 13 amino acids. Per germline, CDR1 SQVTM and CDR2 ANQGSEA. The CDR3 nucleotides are TGCAGCGTGGGGACTAGCTCCTACAATGAGCAGTTCTTC. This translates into CSVGTSSYNEQFF.

The CDR3 spells CASSESRIPSTGELFF. The CDR3 DNA sequence: TGCGCCAGCAGTGAGAGCCGCATCCCTAGCACCGGGGAGCTGTTTTTT. The chain uses TRBV10-1 and TRBJ2-2, with no clear D. The V gene lost 2 bases and the J gene lost 4 bases, with 14 bases spanning the gap. CDR3 length equals 16 residues. CDR1 and CDR2 from the germline V gene are WNHNN and SYGVQD (reference sequence).

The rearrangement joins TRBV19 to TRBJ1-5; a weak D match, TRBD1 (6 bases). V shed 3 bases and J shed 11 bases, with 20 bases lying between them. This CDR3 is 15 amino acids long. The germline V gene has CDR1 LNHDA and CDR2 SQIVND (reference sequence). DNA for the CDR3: TGTGCCAGTAGTATCGGCGGGGGCCTCGTAGTGGCCCAGCATTTT. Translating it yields CASSIGGGLVVAQHF.

The CDR3 bases are TGCGCCAGCACCCGGGACAGGGATCGTGGCACCGGGGAGCTGTTTTTT. Its protein product is CASTRDRDRGTGELFF. This rearrangement joins TRBV4-1 to TRBJ2-2; 9 bases map to TRBD1. Germline V CDR1 and CDR2: MGHRA, YSYEKL. The CDR3 contains 16 residues. With 7 bases clipped from V and 4 bases from J, the junction kept 10 bases outside the gene matches.

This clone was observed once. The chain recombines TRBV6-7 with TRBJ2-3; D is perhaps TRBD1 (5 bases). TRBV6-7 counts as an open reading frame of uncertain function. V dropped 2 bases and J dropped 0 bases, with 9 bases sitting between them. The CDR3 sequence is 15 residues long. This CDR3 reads CASSYRGSSTDTQYF. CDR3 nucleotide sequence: TGTGCCAGCAGTTACAGGGGTAGCAGCACAGATACGCAGTATTTT.

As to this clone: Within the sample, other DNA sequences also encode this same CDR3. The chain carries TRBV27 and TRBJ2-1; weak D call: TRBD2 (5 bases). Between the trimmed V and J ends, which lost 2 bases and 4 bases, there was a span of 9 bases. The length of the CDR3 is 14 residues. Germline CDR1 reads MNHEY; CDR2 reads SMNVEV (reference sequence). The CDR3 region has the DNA TGTGCCAGCAGTTTAGGGAGAGGGTACAATGAGCAGTTCTTC. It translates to CASSLGRGYNEQFF.

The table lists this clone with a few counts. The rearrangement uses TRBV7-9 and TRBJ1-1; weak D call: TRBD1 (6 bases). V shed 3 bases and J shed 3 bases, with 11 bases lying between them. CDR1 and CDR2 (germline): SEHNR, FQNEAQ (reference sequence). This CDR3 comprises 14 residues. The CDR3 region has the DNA TGTGCCAGCAGCTTTTCAGGGGCTCACACTGAAGCTTTCTTT. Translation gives CASSFSGAHTEAFF. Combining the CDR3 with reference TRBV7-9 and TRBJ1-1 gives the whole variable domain DTGVSQNPRHKITKRGQNVTFRCDPISEHNRLYWYRQTLGQGPEFLTYFQNEAQLEKSRLLSDRFSAERPKGSFSTLEIQRTEQGDSAMYLCASSFSGAHTEAFFGQGTRLTVV.

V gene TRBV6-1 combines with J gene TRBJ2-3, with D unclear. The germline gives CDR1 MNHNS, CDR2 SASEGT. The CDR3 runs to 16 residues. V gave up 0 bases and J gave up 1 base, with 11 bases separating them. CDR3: CASSEAKGSGTDTQYF. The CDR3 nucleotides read TGTGCCAGCAGTGAAGCGAAAGGGTCGGGCACAGATACGCAGTATTTT.

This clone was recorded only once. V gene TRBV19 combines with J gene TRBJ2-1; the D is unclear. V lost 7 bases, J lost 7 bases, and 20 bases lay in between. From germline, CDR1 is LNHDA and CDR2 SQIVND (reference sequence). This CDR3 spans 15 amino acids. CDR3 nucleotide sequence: TGTGCCAGTAAGCTCAGCGACCTAAATGGGAATGAGCAGTTCTTC. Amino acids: CASKLSDLNGNEQFF.

The CDR3 DNA sequence: TGCGCCAGCAGTCCCGCCCCTGAGAACTCTGGAAACACCATATATTTT. It codes for CASSPAPENSGNTIYF. The V gene is TRBV4-1, the J gene TRBJ1-3; D remains ambiguous. Germline V CDR1 and CDR2: MGHRA, YSYEKL. CDR3 length equals 16 residues. V lost 6 bases to trimming and J lost 0 bases, with 15 bases between them.

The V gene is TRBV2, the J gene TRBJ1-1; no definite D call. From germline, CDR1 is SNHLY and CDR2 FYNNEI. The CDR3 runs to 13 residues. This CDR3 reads CGSVGITNTEAFF. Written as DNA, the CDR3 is TGTGGCTCGGTCGGGATTACGAACACTGAAGCTTTCTTT. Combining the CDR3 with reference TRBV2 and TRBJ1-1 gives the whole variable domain EPEVTQTPSHQVTQMGQEVILRCVPISNHLYFYWYRQILGQKVEFLVSFYNNEISEKSEIFDDQFSVERPDGSNFTLKIRSTKLEDSAMYFCGSVGITNTEAFFGQGTRLTVV.

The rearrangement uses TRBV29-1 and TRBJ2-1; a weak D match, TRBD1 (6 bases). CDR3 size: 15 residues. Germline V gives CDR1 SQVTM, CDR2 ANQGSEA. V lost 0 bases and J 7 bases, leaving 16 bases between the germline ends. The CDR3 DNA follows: TGCAGCGTTGAAGAAAAGGGACAAACGAGGAATGAGCAGTTCTTC. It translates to CSVEEKGQTRNEQFF.

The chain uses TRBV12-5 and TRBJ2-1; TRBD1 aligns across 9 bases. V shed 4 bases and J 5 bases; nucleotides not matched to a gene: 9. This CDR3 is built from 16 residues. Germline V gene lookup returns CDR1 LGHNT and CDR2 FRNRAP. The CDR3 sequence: CASGSAQGARHNEQFF. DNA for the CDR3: TGTGCTAGTGGTTCCGCACAGGGGGCGCGCCACAATGAGCAGTTCTTC.

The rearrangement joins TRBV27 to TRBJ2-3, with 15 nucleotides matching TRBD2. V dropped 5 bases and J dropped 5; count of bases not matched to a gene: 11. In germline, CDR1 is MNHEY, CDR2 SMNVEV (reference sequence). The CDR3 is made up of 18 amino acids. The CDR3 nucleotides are TGTGCCAGCAGTCCTCTCGGGACTAGCGGGAGGCACCAAGATACGCAGTATTTT. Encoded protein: CASSPLGTSGRHQDTQYF.

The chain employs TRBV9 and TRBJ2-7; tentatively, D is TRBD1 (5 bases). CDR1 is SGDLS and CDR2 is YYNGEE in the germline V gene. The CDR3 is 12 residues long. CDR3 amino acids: CAEIRQTYEQYF. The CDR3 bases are TGTGCAGAGATAAGACAGACCTACGAGCAGTACTTC.

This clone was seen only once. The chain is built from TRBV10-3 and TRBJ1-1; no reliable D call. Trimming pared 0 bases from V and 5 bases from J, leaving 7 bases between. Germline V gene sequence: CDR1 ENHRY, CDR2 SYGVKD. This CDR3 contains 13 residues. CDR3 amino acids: CAISESEGTEAFF. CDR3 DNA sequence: TGTGCCATCAGTGAGTCCGAGGGAACTGAAGCTTTCTTT.

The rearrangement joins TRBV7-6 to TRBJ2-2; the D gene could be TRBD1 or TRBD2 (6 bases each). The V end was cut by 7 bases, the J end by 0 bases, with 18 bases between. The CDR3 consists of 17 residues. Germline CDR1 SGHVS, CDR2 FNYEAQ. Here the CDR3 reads CASTFGPGGANTGELFF. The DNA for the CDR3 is TGTGCCAGCACCTTCGGCCCCGGGGGCGCGAACACCGGGGAGCTGTTTTTT.

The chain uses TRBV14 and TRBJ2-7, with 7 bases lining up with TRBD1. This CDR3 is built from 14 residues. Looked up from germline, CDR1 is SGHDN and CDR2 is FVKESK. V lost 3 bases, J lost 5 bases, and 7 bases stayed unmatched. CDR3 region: CASSHRQGLHEQYF. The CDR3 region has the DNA TGTGCCAGCAGCCACCGACAGGGTCTCCACGAGCAGTACTTC.

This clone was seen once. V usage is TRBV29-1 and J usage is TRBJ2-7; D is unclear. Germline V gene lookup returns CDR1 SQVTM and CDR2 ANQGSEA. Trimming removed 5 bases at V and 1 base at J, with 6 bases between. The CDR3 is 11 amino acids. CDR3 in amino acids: CSVLMSYEQYF. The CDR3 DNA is TGCAGCGTTCTAATGTCCTACGAGCAGTACTTC.

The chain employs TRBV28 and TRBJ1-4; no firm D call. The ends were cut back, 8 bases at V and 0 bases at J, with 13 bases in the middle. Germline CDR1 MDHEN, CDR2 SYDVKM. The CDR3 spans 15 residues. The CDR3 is CASSIAFATNEKLFF. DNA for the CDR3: TGTGCCAGCTCCATAGCTTTCGCAACTAATGAAAAACTGTTTTTT.

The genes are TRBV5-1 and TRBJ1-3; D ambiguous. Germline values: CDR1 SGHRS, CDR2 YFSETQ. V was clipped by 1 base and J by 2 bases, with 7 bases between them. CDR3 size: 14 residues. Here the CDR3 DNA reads TGCGCCAGCAGCTTGTGGGCCACTGGAAACACCATATATTTT. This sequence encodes CASSLWATGNTIYF.

The CDR3 sequence is CASSQLKAGQGGYEQYF. The CDR3 DNA follows: TGTGCCAGCAGCCAACTGAAGGCGGGACAGGGCGGTTACGAGCAGTACTTC. The chain employs TRBV7-6 and TRBJ2-7; 9 bases match TRBD1. V lost 5 bases, J lost 4 bases, and 15 bases stayed unmatched. In germline, CDR1 is SGHVS, CDR2 FNYEAQ. The CDR3 has 17 residues.